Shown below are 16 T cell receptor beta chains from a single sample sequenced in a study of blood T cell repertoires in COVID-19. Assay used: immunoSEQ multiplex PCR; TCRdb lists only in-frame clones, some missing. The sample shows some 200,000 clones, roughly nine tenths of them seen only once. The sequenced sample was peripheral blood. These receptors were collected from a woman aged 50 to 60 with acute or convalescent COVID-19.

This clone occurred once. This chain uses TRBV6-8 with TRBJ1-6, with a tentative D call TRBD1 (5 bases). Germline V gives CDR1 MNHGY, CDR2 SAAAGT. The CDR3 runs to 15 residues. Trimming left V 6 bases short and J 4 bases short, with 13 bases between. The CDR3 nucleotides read TGTGCCAGCAGGTCCTCGGGACTATATAATTCACCCCTCCACTTT. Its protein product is CASRSSGLYNSPLHF.

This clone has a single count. CDR3 region: CATSRDFLAGLTDTQYF. The CDR3 DNA follows: TGTGCCACCAGCAGAGATTTTCTAGCGGGCCTCACAGATACGCAGTATTTT. The rearrangement joins TRBV15 to TRBJ2-3, with 8 nucleotides matching TRBD2. CDR3 length: 17 amino acids. The germline CDR1 and CDR2 sequences are LNHNV and YYDKDF (reference sequence). V was clipped by 0 bases and J by 2 bases; unmatched bases: 7. The full variable domain, completed using reference TRBV15 and TRBJ2-3, is DAMVIQNPRYQVTQFGKPVTLSCSQTLNHNVMYWYQQKSSQAPKLLFHYYDKDFNNEADTPDNFQSRRPNTSFCFLDIRSPGLGDTAMYLCATSRDFLAGLTDTQYFGPGTRLTVL.

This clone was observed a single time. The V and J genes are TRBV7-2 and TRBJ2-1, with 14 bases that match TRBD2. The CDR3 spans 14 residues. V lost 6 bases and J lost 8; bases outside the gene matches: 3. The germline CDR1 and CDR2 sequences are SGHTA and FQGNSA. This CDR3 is CASRGTSGRYEQFF. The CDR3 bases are TGTGCCAGCAGAGGGACTAGCGGGAGATATGAGCAGTTCTTC.

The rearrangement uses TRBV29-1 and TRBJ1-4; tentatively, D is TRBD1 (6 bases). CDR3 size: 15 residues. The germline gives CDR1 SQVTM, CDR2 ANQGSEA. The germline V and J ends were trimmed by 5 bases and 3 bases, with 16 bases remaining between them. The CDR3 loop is CSVKDSGVSNEKLFF. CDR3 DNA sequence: TGCAGCGTTAAGGACAGCGGGGTATCTAATGAAAAACTGTTTTTT.

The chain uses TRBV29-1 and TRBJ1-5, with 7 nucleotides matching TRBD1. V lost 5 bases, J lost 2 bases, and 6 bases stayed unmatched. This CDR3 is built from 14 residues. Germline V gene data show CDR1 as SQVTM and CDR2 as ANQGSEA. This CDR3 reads CSVSTGAGNQPQHF. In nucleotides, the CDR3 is TGCAGCGTTTCTACAGGGGCTGGCAATCAGCCCCAGCATTTT.

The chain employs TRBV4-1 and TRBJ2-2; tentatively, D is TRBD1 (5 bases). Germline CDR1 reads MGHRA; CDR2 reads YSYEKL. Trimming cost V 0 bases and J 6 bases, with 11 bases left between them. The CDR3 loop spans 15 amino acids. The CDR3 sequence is CASSQEAGPAGELFF. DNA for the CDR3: TGCGCCAGCAGCCAAGAGGCAGGGCCTGCCGGGGAGCTGTTTTTT.

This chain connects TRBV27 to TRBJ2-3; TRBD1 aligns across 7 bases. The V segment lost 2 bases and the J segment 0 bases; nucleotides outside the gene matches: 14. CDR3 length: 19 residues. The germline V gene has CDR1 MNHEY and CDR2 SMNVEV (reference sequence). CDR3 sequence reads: CASSLGGQQSAFSTDTQYF. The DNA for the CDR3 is TGTGCCAGCAGTTTAGGGGGACAGCAATCAGCATTTAGCACAGATACGCAGTATTTT.

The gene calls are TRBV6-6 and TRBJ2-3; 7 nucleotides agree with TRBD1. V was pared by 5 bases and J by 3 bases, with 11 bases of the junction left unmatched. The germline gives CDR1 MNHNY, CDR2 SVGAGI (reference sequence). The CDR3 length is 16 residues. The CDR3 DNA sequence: TGTGCCAGCAGTCGCCAAGGGGGCGGTGGTACAGATACGCAGTATTTT. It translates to CASSRQGGGGTDTQYF.

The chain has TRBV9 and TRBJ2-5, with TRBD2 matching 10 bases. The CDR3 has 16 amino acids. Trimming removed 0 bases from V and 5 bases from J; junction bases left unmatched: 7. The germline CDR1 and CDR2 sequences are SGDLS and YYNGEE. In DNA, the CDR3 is TGTGCCAGCAGCGTAGGGGCTAGCGGGGGAAAGGAGACCCAGTACTTC. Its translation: CASSVGASGGKETQYF.

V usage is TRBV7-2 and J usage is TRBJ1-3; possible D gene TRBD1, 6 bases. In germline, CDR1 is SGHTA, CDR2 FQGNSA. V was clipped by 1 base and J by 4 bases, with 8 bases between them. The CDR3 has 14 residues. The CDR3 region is CASSLGRGGNTIYF. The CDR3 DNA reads TGTGCCAGCAGCTTAGGCAGGGGAGGAAACACCATATATTTT.

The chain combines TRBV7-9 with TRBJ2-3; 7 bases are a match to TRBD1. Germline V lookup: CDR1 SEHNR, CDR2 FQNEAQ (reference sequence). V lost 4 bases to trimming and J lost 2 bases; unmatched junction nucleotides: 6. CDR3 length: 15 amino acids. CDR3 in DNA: TGTGCCAGCAGCTCTCAACAGGGGACCACAGATACGCAGTATTTT. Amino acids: CASSSQQGTTDTQYF.

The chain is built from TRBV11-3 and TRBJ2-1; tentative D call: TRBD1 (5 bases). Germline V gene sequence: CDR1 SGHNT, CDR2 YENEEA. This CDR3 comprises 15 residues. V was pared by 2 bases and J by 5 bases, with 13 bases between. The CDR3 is CASSLRWGKNNEQFF. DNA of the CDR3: TGTGCCAGCAGCTTAAGGTGGGGCAAGAACAATGAGCAGTTCTTC.

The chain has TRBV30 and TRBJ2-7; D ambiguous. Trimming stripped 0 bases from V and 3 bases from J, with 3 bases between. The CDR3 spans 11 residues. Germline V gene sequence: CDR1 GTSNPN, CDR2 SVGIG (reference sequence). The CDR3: CAWSVSYEQYF. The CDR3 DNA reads TGTGCCTGGAGTGTGAGCTACGAGCAGTACTTC.

CDR3 bases: TGTGCCAGTAGTATTTGGACAGGGGTTCGGAATTCACCCCTCCACTTT. Residues: CASSIWTGVRNSPLHF. The chain couples TRBV19 to TRBJ1-6; TRBD1 aligns across 9 bases. With V trimmed by 3 bases and J by 7 bases, 7 bases remained unmatched. The germline gives CDR1 LNHDA, CDR2 SQIVND (reference sequence). The CDR3 runs 16 residues. Filled out from reference TRBV19 and TRBJ1-6, the complete variable domain reads DGGITQSPKYLFRKEGQNVTLSCEQNLNHDAMYWYRQDPGQGLRLIYYSQIVNDFQKGDIAEGYSVSREKKESFPLTVTSAQKNPTAFYLCASSIWTGVRNSPLHFGNGTRLTVT.

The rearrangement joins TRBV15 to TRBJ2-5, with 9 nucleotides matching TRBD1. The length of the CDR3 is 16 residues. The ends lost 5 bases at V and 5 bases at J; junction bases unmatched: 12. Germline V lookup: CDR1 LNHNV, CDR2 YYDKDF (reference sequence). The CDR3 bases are TGTGCCACCAGCCCCACCGGACAGGGGTGGGGGGAGACCCAGTACTTC. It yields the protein CATSPTGQGWGETQYF.

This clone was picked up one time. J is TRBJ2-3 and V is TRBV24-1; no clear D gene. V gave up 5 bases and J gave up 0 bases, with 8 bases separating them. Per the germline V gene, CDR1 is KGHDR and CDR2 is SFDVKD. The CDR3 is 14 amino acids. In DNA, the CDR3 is TGTGCCACCAGTGTCGGCGGAAGCACAGATACGCAGTATTTT. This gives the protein CATSVGGSTDTQYF.